The 16 T cell receptor beta chains listed next were all sequenced from one sample in a study of identical twins. In TCRdb, the 5' RACE reads were re-called with MiXCR into one record per CDR3 protein. The sample has hundreds of thousands of distinct CDR3 sequences; approximately 13% are singletons. The same data also went into a second study, on yellow fever vaccine responses in identical twins.

Material for sequencing was PBMCs. These TCRs come from a woman between 18 and 30 years old in good health.

This clonotype was observed a few times. The chain uses TRBV7-9 and TRBJ2-2, with 8 bases identical to TRBD2. After removal of 5 bases from V and 5 bases from J, the junction contained 7 bases not matched to a gene. Germline V gene data show CDR1 as SEHNR and CDR2 as FQNEAQ (reference sequence). The CDR3 length is 15 residues. CDR3 bases: TGTGCCAGCAGCGGTGCAGCGGGGGTTACCGGGGAGCTGTTTTTT. It specifies CASSGAAGVTGELFF. The full variable domain, in which reference TRBV7-9 and TRBJ2-2 provide the parts outside the CDR3, is DTGVSQNPRHKITKRGQNVTFRCDPISEHNRLYWYRQTLGQGPEFLTYFQNEAQLEKSRLLSDRFSAERPKGSFSTLEIQRTEQGDSAMYLCASSGAAGVTGELFFGEGSRLTVL.

The chain recombines TRBV2 with TRBJ2-1; 8 nucleotides agree with TRBD1. The CDR3 is 13 amino acids. V lost 11 bases to trimming and J lost 4 bases; unmatched junction nucleotides: 7. The germline CDR1 and CDR2 sequences are SNHLY and FYNNEI. For the CDR3, the DNA is TGTGCCGGGGACAGGACGGGGTACAATGAGCAGTTCTTC. Protein product: CAGDRTGYNEQFF.

CDR3 in DNA: TGCAGTGCTAAACTAGTCTCCGAGCAGTACGTC. Its translation is CSAKLVSEQYV. The rearrangement links TRBV20-1 to TRBJ2-7; possible D gene TRBD2, 5 bases. The CDR3 is 11 residues long. The V gene's germline CDR1 is DFQATT and CDR2 SNEGSKA (reference sequence). Deletions cut 4 bases from V and 6 bases from J, with 10 bases between.

This clonotype was observed a few times. The chain couples TRBV29-1 to TRBJ2-1; no reliable D call. V lost 7 bases and J 9 bases, leaving 10 bases between the germline ends. The germline V gene has CDR1 SQVTM and CDR2 ANQGSEA. The CDR3 has 10 residues. This chain's CDR3 is CSGGLGEQFF. The CDR3, as DNA: TGCAGCGGAGGTCTGGGTGAGCAGTTCTTC.

The chain links TRBV3-1 to TRBJ2-1; 12 bases line up with TRBD2. V gave up 2 bases and J gave up 2 bases; unmatched junction bases: 10. The CDR3 consists of 19 residues. The V gene's germline CDR1 is LGHDT and CDR2 YNNKEL (reference sequence). The CDR3 bases are TGTGCCAGCAGCCAACGTGAGACTAGCGGGAGAGGAGCCTACAATGAGCAGTTCTTC. Protein product: CASSQRETSGRGAYNEQFF.

V and J are TRBV5-5 and TRBJ2-1; 8 bases line up with TRBD2. Germline assignment: CDR1 SGHKS and CDR2 YYEKEE (reference sequence). This CDR3 region has 16 residues. The junction had 7 bases not matched to a gene; V was cut back by 5 bases and J by 0 bases. CDR3 coding DNA: TGTGCCAGCAGGCTTAGCGGGGTTAGCTCCTACAATGAGCAGTTCTTC. Translation: CASRLSGVSSYNEQFF.

V gene TRBV20-1 combines with J gene TRBJ2-3, with TRBD2 matching over 12 bases. Germline CDR1 reads DFQATT; CDR2 reads SNEGSKA (reference sequence). The length of the CDR3 is 16 residues. V lost 6 bases to trimming and J lost 0 bases; unmatched junction nucleotides: 7. CDR3 sequence: CSAPGLAGASTDTQYF. The CDR3 nucleotides are TGCAGTGCACCGGGACTAGCGGGCGCTAGCACAGATACGCAGTATTTT.

In this sample, this clonotype turned up a few times. The chain couples TRBV7-9 to TRBJ2-7, with D perhaps matching TRBD1 or TRBD2 (5 bases each). The germline V and J ends were trimmed by 3 bases and 2 bases, with 11 bases remaining between them. The CDR3 totals 14 residues. Germline loops: CDR1 SEHNR, CDR2 FQNEAQ (reference sequence). The CDR3 DNA reads TGTGCCAGCAGCTTGGGGCAGACTACCTACGAGCAGTACTTC. Its protein product is CASSLGQTTYEQYF.

The chain links TRBV18 to TRBJ2-7; D not certain. V was trimmed by 3 bases and J by 3 bases, leaving 18 bases between them. There are 16 residues in the CDR3. CDR1 KGHSH and CDR2 LQKENI come from the germline V gene. The CDR3 reads CASSPFPQVNRYEQYV. For the CDR3, the DNA is TGTGCCAGCTCACCTTTCCCGCAAGTGAACCGCTACGAGCAGTACGTC.

Only a few counts were recorded for this clonotype. This chain connects TRBV23-1 to TRBJ2-7; 7 positions agree with TRBD1. TRBV23-1 is recorded as an ORF, its role being uncertain. With V trimmed by 7 bases and J by 4 bases, 4 bases remained unmatched. This CDR3 is 12 amino acids long. CDR3 in amino acids: CASMTGFYEQYF. In nucleotides, the CDR3 is TGCGCCAGCATGACAGGGTTTTACGAGCAGTACTTC.

This chain connects TRBV18 to TRBJ1-1; TRBD1 matches 10 bases. CDR1 KGHSH and CDR2 LQKENI come from the germline V gene. The J segment lost 5 bases and the V segment lost 6 bases, leaving 6 bases of the junction unmatched. The CDR3 spans 14 residues. The CDR3 DNA reads TGTGCCAGCTCCCAAGACAGGGGGCCGACTGAAGCTTTCTTT. Residues: CASSQDRGPTEAFF.

There are a few counts of this clonotype. The chain employs TRBV27 and TRBJ2-5; unclear D gene. V lost 0 bases, J lost 2 bases, and 10 bases lay in between. The CDR3 length is 15 residues. Germline values: CDR1 MNHEY, CDR2 SMNVEV (reference sequence). CDR3 nucleotides: TGTGCCAGCAGTTTATCCCATCTCCTACAAGAGACCCAGTACTTC. The encoded protein is CASSLSHLLQETQYF.

This clonotype was seen a few times. This sequence joins TRBV7-8 and TRBJ2-3; the D gene is possibly TRBD2 (6 bases). Between the trimmed V and J ends, which lost 7 bases and 7 bases, there was a span of 27 bases. CDR3 length equals 17 residues. The germline V gene encodes CDR1 SGHVS and CDR2 FQNEAQ. The CDR3 spells CASTTAGTISSVNTQYF. DNA of the CDR3: TGTGCCAGCACAACGGCGGGGACCATATCTTCTGTAAATACGCAGTATTTT.

This chain joins TRBV7-2 and TRBJ2-3; D might be TRBD2 (5 bases). The CDR3 is 13 amino acids. V dropped 5 bases and J dropped 6 bases, with 12 bases sitting between them. CDR1 is SGHTA and CDR2 is FQGNSA in the germline V gene. Written as DNA, the CDR3 is TGTGCCAGCAGCCCCCAACCGGGGGATACGCAGTATTTT. The encoded protein is CASSPQPGDTQYF.

This clonotype was observed a handful of times. V is TRBV9 and J is TRBJ1-1, with no clear D. Germline CDR1 SGDLS, CDR2 YYNGEE. The CDR3 consists of 15 residues. Trimming stripped 0 bases from V and 1 base from J, with 10 bases between. CDR3 residues: CASSVGPKQNTEAFF. As DNA, the CDR3 is TGTGCCAGCAGCGTAGGACCGAAACAGAACACTGAAGCTTTCTTT.

This clonotype has only a few counts. This rearrangement joins TRBV15 to TRBJ2-2; D is perhaps TRBD1 (7 bases). Deletions cut 5 bases from V and 12 bases from J, with 16 bases between. The length of the CDR3 is 13 residues. The germline CDR1 and CDR2 sequences are LNHNV and YYDKDF (reference sequence). The CDR3 region has the DNA TGTGCCACCAGCCTCCCAGGGGGGCACCAGCTGTTTTTT. Encoded protein: CATSLPGGHQLFF.